The 2 T cell receptor beta chains in this list originate from one sample, sequenced in a study of blood T cells in healthy people across ages. A second PCR, run for roughly 7 to 11 cycles, used a sample-barcoded 5' primer plus a J-beta primer mix. TCRdb itself ran the 5' RACE reads through MiXCR, one entry per CDR3 protein. The sample shows 1,500,000 or so distinct CDR3 sequences, around 59% of them seen only once. Specimen: blood. The receptor set was obtained from a young man in good health.

The chain uses TRBV16 and TRBJ1-1; D remains unclear. CDR1 and CDR2 from the germline V gene are KGHSY and FQNENV. Trimming pared 0 bases from V and 0 bases from J, leaving 14 bases between. The CDR3 extends over 17 amino acids. The CDR3 is CASSQSPGWVMNTEAFF. Written as DNA, the CDR3 is TGTGCCAGCAGCCAATCACCAGGATGGGTTATGAACACTGAAGCTTTCTTT. The full variable domain, completed using reference TRBV16 and TRBJ1-1, is GEEVAQTPKHLVRGEGQKAKLYCAPIKGHSYVFWYQQVLKNEFKFLISFQNENVFDETGMPKERFSAKCLPNSPCSLEIQATKLEDSAVYFCASSQSPGWVMNTEAFFGQGTRLTVV.

This clonotype is a singleton in its sample. V and J are TRBV11-2 and TRBJ2-7; the D is unclear. The germline V gene encodes CDR1 SGHAT and CDR2 FQNNGV. The CDR3 spans 17 residues. V dropped 5 bases and J dropped 0 bases, with 20 bases sitting between them. CDR3 DNA: TGTGCCAGCAGCCCGTCGGAACAAGCACATCGCTCCTACGAGCAGTACTTC. Translating gives CASSPSEQAHRSYEQYF.